This TCR beta chain derives from a study of radiotherapy plus CTLA-4 blockade in lung cancer. In the study overall: Objective responses occurred in roughly 20% of patients; about 32% had disease control. The study, taken as a whole, reports: Response, reportedly, was best predicted by interferon-beta along with early blood T cell clone dynamics.

Germline CDR1 and CDR2: KGHSH and LQKENI. The CDR3 has 13 amino acids. Trimming shortened V by 3 bases and J by 3 bases, and 9 bases separated the two germline ends. This clone was recorded once. Its antigen is currently unknown. Sequencing used immunoSEQ multiplex PCR; TCRdb keeps in-frame clones, though not all of them. Among over 40,000 clones listed, approximately 78% were seen once. The chain carries TRBV18 and TRBJ2-7, with no clear D. The clonotype originates from a human donor with non-small cell lung cancer who had stable disease on radiotherapy plus ipilimumab. Sample: peripheral blood, taken from a patient treated with radiotherapy plus ipilimumab. The CDR3 DNA sequence: TGTGCCAGCTCACCCCCCGTTAACTACGAGCAGTACTTC. It is translated as CASSPPVNYEQYF.